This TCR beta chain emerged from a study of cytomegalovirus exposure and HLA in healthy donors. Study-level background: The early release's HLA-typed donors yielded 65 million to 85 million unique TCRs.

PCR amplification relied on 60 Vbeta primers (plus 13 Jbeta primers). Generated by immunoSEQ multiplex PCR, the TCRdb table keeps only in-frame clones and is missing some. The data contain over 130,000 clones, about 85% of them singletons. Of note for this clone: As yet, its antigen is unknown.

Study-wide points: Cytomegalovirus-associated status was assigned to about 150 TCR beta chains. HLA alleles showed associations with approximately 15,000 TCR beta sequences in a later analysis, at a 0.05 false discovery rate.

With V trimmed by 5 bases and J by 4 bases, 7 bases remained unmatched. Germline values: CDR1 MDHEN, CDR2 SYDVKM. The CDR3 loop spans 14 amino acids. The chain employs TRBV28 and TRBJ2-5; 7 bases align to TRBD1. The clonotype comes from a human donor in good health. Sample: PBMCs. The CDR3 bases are TGTGCCAGCAGTCTCCCGACAGGGCTAGAGACCCAGTACTTC. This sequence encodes CASSLPTGLETQYF.